This T cell receptor (beta chain) emerged from a study of T cells in localized non-small cell lung cancer (dated by TCRdb to the early 2020s). Regarding the complete study: The study analyzed T cell repertoires of 200 to 300 early-stage NSCLC patients, comparing tumors and uninvolved tumor-adjacent lungs. The cohort consisted of a few hundred treatment-naive NSCLC patients whose localized lung tumors had been resected. NSCLC patients had a mean age of approximately 66 years, and around 130 were male and about 110 female. The paper's findings and limits, for the study overall: Because multi-region tumor sequencing was not done, intratumor heterogeneity could not be ruled out. A median of 57 of the top 100 tumor clones turned up in the paired uninvolved adjacent lung, and around 27 of those clones also ranked among the top 100 of that same adjacent lung. Longer overall survival was associated with higher blood T cell density, whereas shorter survival was associated with higher adjacent-lung clonality. Because the study design was exploratory, TCR variables were selected using unadjusted p-values without false-discovery rate correction. Uninvolved tumor-adjacent lung showed the highest T cell clonality, higher than tumor, which suggests more focused antigenic responses in the adjacent lung.

At diagnosis, tumor, uninvolved tumor-adjacent lung and peripheral blood were collected and then preserved as a mix of FFPE and fresh-frozen material. For TCR repertoire profiling, the blood samples were analyzed as peripheral blood mononuclear cells. TCR beta CDR3 regions were sequenced from DNA using the immunoSEQ Assay. As for the authors' bioinformatics: T cell density was computed as TCR beta template counts normalized to usable DNA estimated by amplifying housekeeping genes. Using the preseqR package, richness was estimated by extrapolating to 120,000 templates for tissue samples and 400,000 templates for PBMC samples. Clonality was taken to be one minus Pielou's evenness. To identify tissue-enriched TCRs, differential abundance testing was run on productive amino-acid clonotypes with a minimum total count of 5 and an alpha of 0.1. Repertoire overlap between compartments was quantified with the Jaccard Index and Morisita Overlap Index. TCR beta CDR3s were clustered by GLIPH together with public tetramer-defined viral CDR3s, and at least three viral sequences plus V-gene enrichment were required for viral motifs. Entries here come from immuneACCESS through TCRdb and include only in-frame sequences with V and J called. Some clones fail to appear in such tables; in the studies checked, an unresolved V gene covers under half of the shortfall, and the cause of the remainder is unknown. V and J calls and clone size are those listed in that table; D and trimming were worked out from the DNA. The table for this sample lists approximately 31,000 clones; less than 90% of them were counted only once. The ten largest account for about 2.9% of the sample.

A remark on this clone: It has no known antigen specificity. It has no much larger one-base neighbor in the sample; base qualities were not kept.

From cysteine to phenylalanine, the CDR3 is 14 amino acids long. Only CDR3 DNA is held: 42 bases, read in frame from base 1. V gives up 0 bases and J gives up 6 bases, and the segment between their germline ends measures 11 bases. For CDR1 and CDR2, the germline V gene lists SGHTS and YDEGEE. The chain is encoded by TRBV5-8 joined to TRBJ2-3, with the D gene not confidently named. This specimen was peripheral blood, taken before any cancer treatment. The sequence was obtained from a female donor of 60 years or more with stage I lung adenocarcinoma. The CDR3 corresponds to CASSLAMDSDTQYF. The DNA reads TGTGCCAGCAGCTTGGCCATGGATTCTGATACGCAGTATTTT. Reference TRBV5-8 and TRBJ2-3 proteins supply the regions before and after the CDR3; the full variable domain is: EAGVTQSPTHLIKTRGQQATLRCSPISGHTSVYWYQQALGLGLQFLLWYDEGEERNRGNFPPRFSGRQFPNYSSELNVNALELEDSALYLCASSLAMDSDTQYFGPGTRLTVL.